Listed here are 10 T cell receptor beta chains from one sample, sequenced in a study of shared clonotypes between healthy human individuals. The method was immunoSEQ multiplex PCR; TCRdb's version includes in-frame clones alone and lacks a portion of them. This table holds around 500,000 clones, around 80% found once. The source material was PBMCs. These receptors were taken from a woman between 40 and 55 years old in good health. Some clones in this sample may be carry-over from other donors' samples.

This clone was observed a handful of times. V is TRBV6-1 and J is TRBJ2-1; D remains unclear. CDR1 is MNHNS, CDR2 SASEGT, per germline. The CDR3 covers 13 residues. V was shortened by 1 base and J by 9 bases, with 10 bases between the two germline ends. DNA of the CDR3: TGTGCCAGCAGTGAAGTTACCCGGGCTGAGCAGTTCTTC. This encodes CASSEVTRAEQFF.

The rearrangement joins TRBV28 to TRBJ2-7; TRBD1 matches 8 bases. V lost 2 bases to trimming and J lost 2 bases; unmatched junction nucleotides: 8. CDR3 length equals 16 residues. Germline loops: CDR1 MDHEN, CDR2 SYDVKM. The CDR3 coding sequence is TGTGCCAGCAGTTTAACCCGGACAGGGTTGCCCTACGAGCAGTACTTC. Encoded protein: CASSLTRTGLPYEQYF.

A word on this clone: The sample holds other DNA sequences that translate to the same CDR3. This sequence joins TRBV5-1 and TRBJ1-2, with D perhaps matching TRBD1 (5 bases). Trimming left V 4 bases short and J 2 bases short, with 6 bases between. Germline V gives CDR1 SGHRS, CDR2 YFSETQ. The CDR3 is 12 residues long. The CDR3 reads CASSRDNYGYTF. DNA of the CDR3: TGCGCCAGCAGCCGGGACAACTATGGCTACACCTTC.

J is TRBJ2-3 and V is TRBV20-1; maybe TRBD2 (5 bases). The germline V and J ends were trimmed by 1 base and 10 bases, with 9 bases remaining between them. Germline-derived CDR1 and CDR2 are DFQATT and SNEGSKA (reference sequence). The CDR3 loop spans 11 amino acids. The CDR3 sequence is CSARGGSAQYF. The CDR3 nucleotides are TGCAGTGCTAGAGGAGGGTCCGCGCAGTATTTT.

The genes are TRBV5-5 and TRBJ2-7; 7 bases fit TRBD1. Germline V CDR1 and CDR2: SGHKS, YYEKEE (reference sequence). V lost 5 bases and J lost 1; bases outside the gene matches: 9. This CDR3 contains 15 residues. The chain's CDR3 is CASSYRGTRSYEQYF. The DNA of the CDR3 is TGTGCCAGCAGTTACAGGGGTACCCGGTCCTACGAGCAGTACTTC.

J is TRBJ1-4 and V is TRBV6-5; 7 nucleotides match TRBD1. Losses at the gene ends were 7 bases for V and 8 bases for J; bases not matched to a gene: 7. In germline, CDR1 is MNHEY, CDR2 SVGAGI. The length of the CDR3 is 13 residues. CDR3 sequence (DNA): TGTGCCAGCACCCCAGGGGGACGCGAAAAACTGTTTTTT. Its protein product is CASTPGGREKLFF.

The chain links TRBV27 to TRBJ2-5; 8 bases fit TRBD1. CDR3 length: 15 residues. In germline, CDR1 is MNHEY, CDR2 SMNVEV (reference sequence). J lost 1 base, V lost 8 bases, and 9 bases had no gene match. The CDR3 protein is CASGLQGVVQETQYF. DNA for the CDR3: TGTGCCAGCGGATTACAGGGGGTAGTCCAAGAGACCCAGTACTTC.

CDR3 in amino acids: CATSREGPSYEQYF. The CDR3 nucleotides read TGTGCCACCAGCAGAGAAGGCCCCTCCTACGAGCAGTACTTC. J is TRBJ2-7 and V is TRBV15; D ambiguous. The CDR3 totals 14 residues. Trimming removed 0 bases from V and 0 bases from J, with 6 bases in between. Germline V gene data show CDR1 as LNHNV and CDR2 as YYDKDF (reference sequence).

The rearrangement uses TRBV2 and TRBJ2-7; 9 bases fit TRBD1. The CDR3 loop spans 15 amino acids. J gave up 3 bases and V 4 bases, and 7 bases lay outside the gene matches. Germline-derived CDR1 and CDR2 are SNHLY and FYNNEI. CDR3 region: CASSVGGQGFYEQYF. The CDR3 region has the DNA TGTGCCAGCAGTGTCGGGGGACAGGGTTTCTACGAGCAGTACTTC.

This chain uses TRBV5-1 with TRBJ2-1; the match to TRBD2 covers 10 bases. The CDR3 loop spans 15 amino acids. Germline-derived CDR1 and CDR2 are SGHRS and YFSETQ. After removal of 4 bases from V and 7 bases from J, the junction contained 8 bases not matched to a gene. The CDR3 sequence: CASSASSGRRNEQFF. CDR3 nucleotides: TGCGCCAGCAGCGCCTCTAGCGGGAGAAGGAATGAGCAGTTCTTC.